This paragraph covers one T cell receptor (beta chain) sequence. The PCR ran on 60 Vbeta and 13 Jbeta primers. Measured with immunoSEQ multiplex PCR; TCRdb has only the in-frame clones, and not every one. Of under 150,000 clones listed, more than 75% are singletons. Deletions cut 6 bases from V and 1 base from J, with 13 bases between. Looked up from germline, CDR1 is MNHNY and CDR2 is SVGAGI (reference sequence). The CDR3 is made up of 14 amino acids. This entry is derived from a study of cytomegalovirus exposure and HLA in healthy donors. This clonotype was sampled from a woman between 25 and 40 years old in good health and CMV-seronegative. The chain joins TRBV6-6 to TRBJ2-7; D may be TRBD2 (6 bases). Sequenced: PBMCs. CDR3: CASRPAGRSYEQYF. CDR3 nucleotides: TGTGCCAGCAGACCCGCGGGGAGGTCCTACGAGCAGTACTTC.